A single sample gave rise to the 14 T cell receptor beta chains below, sequenced in a study of long-term antiretroviral therapy in people with HIV. Version v3.0 of the immunoSEQ assay was performed at survey level. Sequencing was performed with immunoSEQ multiplex PCR; in TCRdb, only in-frame clones are kept and a portion is missing. Found here are under 20,000 clones, under 80% of them singletons; the top ten hold about 15%. This specimen consisted of unsorted PBMCs, obtained 2.1 to 2.2 years before starting antiretroviral therapy. The receptors here all came from a man younger than 45 with HIV.

The V call is TRBV5-4, the J call TRBJ2-1; D not resolved. CDR3 size: 12 residues. Per the germline V gene, CDR1 is SGHNT and CDR2 is YYREEE (reference sequence). V shed 4 bases and J shed 9 bases, with 11 bases lying between them. The CDR3 region has the DNA TGTGCCAGCAGCCCTCATGAGGCTGAGCAGTTCTTC. Protein sequence: CASSPHEAEQFF.

This CDR3 is CASLGSDEQYF. The CDR3 DNA is TGTGCCAGCCTCGGGTCCGACGAGCAGTACTTC. The V and J genes are TRBV6-6 and TRBJ2-7; D uncertain. There are 11 residues in the CDR3. Germline V gene data show CDR1 as MNHNY and CDR2 as SVGAGI (reference sequence). V was trimmed by 8 bases and J by 5 bases, leaving 10 bases between them.

The sample holds a few counts of this clone. V gene TRBV10-2 combines with J gene TRBJ2-7, with a tentative D call TRBD1 (6 bases). Per the germline V gene, CDR1 is WSHSY and CDR2 is SAAADI. V dropped 5 bases and J dropped 6 bases, with 14 bases sitting between them. CDR3 size: 13 residues. The CDR3 nucleotides are TGCGCCAGCAGTAATCAGGGGACCATCGAGCAGTACTTC. It is translated as CASSNQGTIEQYF.

CDR3 sequence reads: CASSLWRGGYEQYF. In nucleotides, the CDR3 is TGTGCCAGCAGTTTATGGCGGGGGGGCTACGAGCAGTACTTC. The J gene is TRBJ2-7, the V gene TRBV28; 9 positions match TRBD2. In germline, CDR1 is MDHEN, CDR2 SYDVKM. With 0 bases clipped from V and 3 bases from J, the junction kept 0 bases outside the gene matches. The CDR3 extends over 14 amino acids. The whole variable domain, filled in from reference TRBV28 and TRBJ2-7, reads DVKVTQSSRYLVKRTGEKVFLECVQDMDHENMFWYRQDPGLGLRLIYFSYDVKMKEKGDIPEGYSVSREKKERFSLILESASTNQTSMYLCASSLWRGGYEQYFGPGTRLTVT.

The chain is built from TRBV7-9 and TRBJ1-1, with D perhaps TRBD1 (6 bases). In germline, CDR1 is SEHNR, CDR2 FQNEAQ (reference sequence). The CDR3 covers 16 residues. Trimming took 0 bases from V and 0 from J, leaving 11 bases between them. In DNA form, the CDR3 reads TGTGCCAGCAGCTTAGCTTGGGGGGCCCTGAACACTGAAGCTTTCTTT. Translation: CASSLAWGALNTEAFF.

The J gene is TRBJ2-7, the V gene TRBV11-2; 7 nucleotides match TRBD2. Looked up from germline, CDR1 is SGHAT and CDR2 is FQNNGV. This CDR3 region has 13 residues. V shed 4 bases and J 6 bases; nucleotides not matched to a gene: 6. Written as DNA, the CDR3 is TGTGCCAGCAGCTGGTGGGGGGGGAGCGAGCAGTACTTC. Its protein is CASSWWGGSEQYF.

This clone occurred a few times. The rearrangement links TRBV5-1 to TRBJ2-7; D gene ambiguous. Germline V gene data show CDR1 as SGHRS and CDR2 as YFSETQ. V was cut by 0 bases and J by 4 bases, with 11 bases left in between. There are 14 residues in the CDR3. The CDR3 nucleotides read TGCGCCAGCAGCTTGGCTGACTTGACTTACGAGCAGTACTTC. Its protein is CASSLADLTYEQYF.

CDR3 residues: CASSIDTNYGYTF. CDR3 coding DNA: TGTGCCAGTAGTATTGATACTAACTATGGCTACACCTTC. The chain recombines TRBV19 with TRBJ1-2; no reliable D call. The ends were cut back, 3 bases at V and 0 bases at J, with 5 bases in the middle. CDR1 and CDR2 from the germline V gene are LNHDA and SQIVND (reference sequence). The CDR3 spans 13 residues.

J is TRBJ2-3 and V is TRBV7-2; maybe TRBD1 (6 bases). V gave up 3 bases and J gave up 0 bases, with 7 bases separating them. This CDR3 is 14 amino acids long. From germline, CDR1 is SGHTA and CDR2 FQGNSA. The CDR3 DNA reads TGTGCCAGCAGCTTTGGACAGAGCACAGATACGCAGTATTTT. As protein: CASSFGQSTDTQYF.

This clone was seen only a few times. The chain combines TRBV7-9 with TRBJ1-2; possible D gene TRBD1, 5 bases. CDR3 length: 12 amino acids. Germline V gene sequence: CDR1 SEHNR, CDR2 FQNEAQ (reference sequence). The V end was cut by 4 bases, the J end by 8 bases, with 11 bases between. This chain's CDR3 is CASSSGGDGYTF. The CDR3 DNA follows: TGTGCCAGCAGCTCTGGGGGGGACGGCTACACCTTC.

The chain carries TRBV13 and TRBJ1-1, with D perhaps matching TRBD1 (5 bases). Germline CDR1 reads PRHDT; CDR2 reads FYEKMQ (reference sequence). Trimming pared 5 bases from V and 0 bases from J, leaving 13 bases between. The CDR3 consists of 15 residues. The CDR3 DNA is TGTGCCAGCAGCATAGCGGGACTCGTGAACACTGAAGCTTTCTTT. Its protein is CASSIAGLVNTEAFF.

This clone was detected a few times. V gene TRBV10-1 combines with J gene TRBJ1-6; TRBD1 might be the D (5 bases). The CDR3 totals 14 residues. The germline CDR1 and CDR2 sequences are WNHNN and SYGVQD (reference sequence). With 6 bases removed from V and 7 bases from J, the gap between germline ends came to 13 bases. The CDR3 coding sequence is TGCGCCAGCAGCCAGGGACCGGGAAATTCACCCCTCCACTTT. Protein product: CASSQGPGNSPLHF.

This chain connects TRBV4-1 to TRBJ1-1; tentatively, D is TRBD1 (5 bases). CDR3 length: 15 residues. Trimming took 1 base from V and 4 from J, leaving 13 bases between them. Germline V gives CDR1 MGHRA, CDR2 YSYEKL. The CDR3 region has the DNA TGCGCCAGCAGCCAAGCTTTTAGAGGGACCACTGAAGCTTTCTTT. Translating it yields CASSQAFRGTTEAFF.

The chain combines TRBV7-2 with TRBJ2-7; D tentatively reads TRBD1 or TRBD2 (6 bases each). The V gene's germline CDR1 is SGHTA and CDR2 FQGNSA. Trimming cost V 5 bases and J 4 bases, with 12 bases left between them. This CDR3 spans 13 amino acids. The CDR3 DNA reads as TGTGCCAGCAGCCTCGGGGGCATATACGAGCAGTACTTC. Translating it yields CASSLGGIYEQYF.